This TCR beta chain was recorded in a study of blood T cell repertoires in COVID-19. Study details: The samples span acute and convalescent COVID-19 from the United States, Italy and Spain. The cDNA or gDNA used as material had been derived from T cells, B-cell-depleted T cells, or PBMCs.

The V gene end was trimmed by 6 bases and the J gene end by 9 bases; junction bases not matched to a gene: 16. There are 15 residues in the CDR3. Germline V CDR1 and CDR2: GTSNPN, SVGIG (reference sequence). Original handling: Scientists estimated how many nucleated cells there were by amplifying reference gene primers. This table comes from immunoSEQ multiplex PCR, and its TCRdb copy is limited to in-frame clones, with some not included. D and trimming were read from the DNA, whereas the V and J calls and clone size are those reported in that table. The sample records roughly 100,000 clones, 70% to 80% being singletons.

This TCR derives from a man in his sixties with active or convalescent COVID-19. V and J are TRBV30 and TRBJ1-5; the match to TRBD1 covers 8 bases. Sequencing was performed on peripheral blood. The CDR3 nucleotides read TGTGCCTGCAAACCCCGGGACAGGCGGTTTGGGCCCCAGCATTTT. Protein: CACKPRDRRFGPQHF. The full variable domain, completed using reference TRBV30 and TRBJ1-5, is SQTIHQWPATLVQPVGSPLSLECTVEGTSNPNLYWYRQAAGRGLQLLFYSVGIGQISSEVPQNLSASRPQDRQFILSSKKLLLSDSGFYLCACKPRDRRFGPQHFGDGTRLSIL.